Sequencing of this TCR beta chain was carried out in a study of CD8 T cells in Susac syndrome. Study summary: Within the sequenced group of Susac syndrome patients, about 6 showed active disease and roughly eight were in remission.

This CDR3 region has 17 residues. V lost 0 bases and J lost 2; bases outside the gene matches: 9. Germline V gene sequence: CDR1 ENHRY, CDR2 SYGVKD. A quantity of about 0.45 to 1 ug RNA underwent reverse transcription using random hexamers. TCRdb independently ran MiXCR on the immunoSEQ multiplex PCR reads; one entry per CDR3 protein. The data contain some 200,000 distinct CDR3 sequences, 91% of them singletons. This sequence joins TRBV10-3 and TRBJ1-2, with 7 positions matching TRBD1. The sequenced sample consisted of CD4+ T cells from PBMCs. The clonotype was recovered from a human donor with Susac syndrome. CDR3 in DNA: TGTGCCATCAGTGAGTCAATAGGGGACAGAGCGAACTATGGCTACACCTTC. This codes for CAISESIGDRANYGYTF.